A single sample is the source of the 7 T cell receptor beta chains below, sequenced in a study of T-cell memory formation after mild COVID-19. Via MiXCR, TCRdb re-called the 5' RACE reads, giving one row per CDR3 protein. The table includes fewer than 450,000 distinct CDR3 sequences, 20% to 25% detected once. Sample: PBMCs or a T cell subset sorted from them (not recorded which). The receptors shown here come from an adult woman who had mild COVID-19 (a few samples of this study predate the infection). Cell type and time point are not known.

This chain links TRBV27 with TRBJ1-1; possibly TRBD1 for D (5 bases). Germline assignment: CDR1 MNHEY and CDR2 SMNVEV (reference sequence). This CDR3 has 14 amino acids. V was cut by 2 bases and J by 3 bases, with 10 bases left in between. The CDR3 region has the DNA TGTGCCAGCAGTTTAGGGACCAGGGACACTGAAGCTTTCTTT. It encodes CASSLGTRDTEAFF.

The rearrangement uses TRBV30 and TRBJ2-7, with 9 bases matching TRBD2. V lost 0 bases and J lost 1; bases outside the gene matches: 1. The CDR3 is 14 residues long. Germline CDR1 is GTSNPN and CDR2 is SVGIG (reference sequence). The chain's CDR3 is CAWSVSGGSYEQYF. CDR3 DNA: TGTGCCTGGAGTGTTAGCGGGGGTTCCTACGAGCAGTACTTC.

The chain employs TRBV18 and TRBJ1-1, with 12 bases aligning to TRBD1. The CDR3 extends over 15 amino acids. Per the germline V gene, CDR1 is KGHSH and CDR2 is LQKENI. J was trimmed by 5 bases and V by 6 bases; bases with no gene match: 7. This CDR3 reads CASSPRDRGLTEAFF. The CDR3 DNA sequence: TGTGCCAGCTCCCCCCGGGACAGGGGGCTGACTGAAGCTTTCTTT.

The CDR3 region has the DNA TGTGCCAGCAGCTTAGCGTTGGCTAGCGGGAGGGCCGTGAGGGAGACCCAGTACTTC. It yields the protein CASSLALASGRAVRETQYF. The J gene is TRBJ2-5, the V gene TRBV7-8; 12 bases are shared with TRBD2. The germline gives CDR1 SGHVS, CDR2 FQNEAQ. The CDR3 length is 19 residues. The V gene end was trimmed by 0 bases and the J gene end by 5 bases; junction bases not matched to a gene: 13. The full variable domain, with the rest looked up from reference TRBV7-8 and TRBJ2-5, is GAGVSQSPRYKVAKRGQDVALRCDPISGHVSLFWYQQALGQGPEFLTYFQNEAQLDKSGLPSDRFFAERPEGSVSTLKIQRTQQEDSAVYLCASSLALASGRAVRETQYFGPGTRLLVL.

V usage is TRBV7-2 and J usage is TRBJ1-5, with D perhaps matching TRBD1 (5 bases). Germline CDR1 reads SGHTA; CDR2 reads FQGNSA. CDR3 length: 14 amino acids. V lost 5 bases and J lost 2, with 10 bases in between. CDR3 residues: CASSPGNGNQPQHF. The CDR3 nucleotides read TGTGCCAGCAGCCCAGGGAACGGCAATCAGCCCCAGCATTTT.

The table lists this clonotype with a few counts. This chain uses TRBV24-1 with TRBJ2-7; D is unclear. The V end lost 1 base, the J end lost 5 bases, and 5 bases lay between the germline ends. Looked up from germline, CDR1 is KGHDR and CDR2 is SFDVKD. The CDR3 is 12 amino acids. The CDR3 here is CATSDFRNEQYF. The CDR3 nucleotides read TGTGCCACCAGTGATTTCCGGAACGAGCAGTACTTC.

This clonotype was seen many times. The chain couples TRBV28 to TRBJ2-2; D call uncertain. The V end lost 8 bases, the J end lost 5 bases, and 9 bases lay between the germline ends. Germline lookup yields CDR1 MDHEN and CDR2 SYDVKM. CDR3 length equals 12 residues. The CDR3 spells CASRARTGELFF. For the CDR3, the DNA is TGTGCCAGCCGAGCGAGGACCGGGGAGCTGTTTTTT.